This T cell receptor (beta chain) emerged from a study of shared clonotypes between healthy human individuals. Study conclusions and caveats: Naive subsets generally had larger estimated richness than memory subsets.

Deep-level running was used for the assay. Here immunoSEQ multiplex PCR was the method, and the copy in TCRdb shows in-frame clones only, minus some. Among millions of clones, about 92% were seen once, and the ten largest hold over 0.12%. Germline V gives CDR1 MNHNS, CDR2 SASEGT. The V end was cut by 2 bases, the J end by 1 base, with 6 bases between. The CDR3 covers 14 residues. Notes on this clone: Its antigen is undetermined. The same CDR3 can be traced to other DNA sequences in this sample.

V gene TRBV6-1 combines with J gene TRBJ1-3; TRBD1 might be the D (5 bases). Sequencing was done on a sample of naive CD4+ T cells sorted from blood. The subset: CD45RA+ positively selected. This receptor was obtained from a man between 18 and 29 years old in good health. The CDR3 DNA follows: TGTGCCAGCAGTGAAAAGGGGTCTGGAAACACCATATATTTT. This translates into CASSEKGSGNTIYF.